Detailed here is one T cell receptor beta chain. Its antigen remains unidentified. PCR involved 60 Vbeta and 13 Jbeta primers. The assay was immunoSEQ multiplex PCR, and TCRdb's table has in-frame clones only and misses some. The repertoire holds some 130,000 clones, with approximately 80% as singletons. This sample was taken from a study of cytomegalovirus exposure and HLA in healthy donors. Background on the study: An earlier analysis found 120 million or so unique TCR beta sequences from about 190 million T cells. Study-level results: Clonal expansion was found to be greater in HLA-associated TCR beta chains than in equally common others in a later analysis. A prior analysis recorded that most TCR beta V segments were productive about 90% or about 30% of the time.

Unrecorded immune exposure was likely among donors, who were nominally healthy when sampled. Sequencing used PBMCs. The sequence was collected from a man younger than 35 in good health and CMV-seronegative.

The CDR3: CASSMMDRPNYGYTF. The CDR3 bases are TGTGCCAGTAGTATGATGGACAGGCCTAACTATGGCTACACCTTC. The chain joins TRBV19 to TRBJ1-2; 7 bases match TRBD1. Trimming cost V 3 bases and J 0 bases; bases outside gene matches: 4. This CDR3 is built from 15 residues. Germline CDR1 is LNHDA and CDR2 is SQIVND (reference sequence).